This T cell receptor beta chain was observed in a study of T cells in Graves' hyperthyroidism and ophthalmopathy. RNA transcripts were the template for amplifying TCR beta CDR3 regions. First-round RT-PCR targeting the TCR CDR3 was performed with the HTBI primer set. TCRdb re-called the multiplex PCR reads with MiXCR, one entry per CDR3 protein. This sample has 640,000 or so distinct CDR3 sequences, with over 12% found just once. This clonotype originated in a woman younger than 30 with Graves' ophthalmopathy. Source material: blood.

The DNA for the CDR3 is TGTGCCAGCAGCGTAGGAACTAGCGGGGCCTACAATGAGCAGTTCTTC. It specifies CASSVGTSGAYNEQFF. This rearrangement joins TRBV9 to TRBJ2-1; 10 positions agree with TRBD2. This CDR3 contains 16 residues. Germline-derived CDR1 and CDR2 are SGDLS and YYNGEE. Trimming at V came to 0 bases and at J to 2 bases, leaving 2 bases not matched to a gene.